This T cell receptor beta chain derives from a study of blood T cell repertoires in COVID-19. At the level of the study: Sites in the United States, Italy and Spain provided acute and convalescent COVID-19 samples. T cells, B-cell-depleted T cells, or PBMCs supplied cDNA or gDNA.

Germline V CDR1 and CDR2: LGHDT, YNNKEL (reference sequence). V was shortened by 2 bases and J by 2 bases, with 6 bases between the two germline ends. This CDR3 has 13 amino acids. Per the study methods: By means of reference gene primer amplification, nucleated cell counts were estimated. The method was immunoSEQ multiplex PCR; TCRdb's version includes in-frame clones alone and lacks a portion of them. V and J calls and clone size are given by that table; D and trimming were obtained from the DNA. The sample lists more than 120,000 clones, more than 75% occurring once. The material sequenced was peripheral blood. This TCR derives from a man aged 50 or older who had recovered from COVID-19. The chain combines TRBV3-1 (or the pseudogene TRBV3-2) with TRBJ2-5; D call uncertain. The chain's CDR3 is CASSQYLQETQYF. CDR3 bases: TGTGCCAGCAGCCAATATTTACAAGAGACCCAGTACTTC.